This T cell receptor (beta chain) was sequenced during a study of cytomegalovirus exposure and HLA in healthy donors. Study-wide points: In a later analysis, productive TCRs from donors in an Asian-associated ancestry cluster reportedly carried fewer N-insertions than the cohort mean.

The donors, nominally healthy at sampling, likely had unrecorded immune exposures. CDR1 is SGHDT, CDR2 YYEEEE, per germline. The CDR3 is made up of 14 amino acids. Researchers ran the PCR with 60 Vbeta and 13 Jbeta primers. The protocol was immunoSEQ multiplex PCR, while the TCRdb copy is restricted to in-frame clones and leaves out a portion. The profile shows fewer than 200,000 clones, over 80% of them singletons. Comments on this clone: Its matching antigen is unknown.

The material sequenced was PBMCs. This sequence was found in a human donor in good health. The J gene is TRBJ2-5, the V gene TRBV5-6, with D hard to call. The assigned J gene may be wrong: the sequence end matches TRBJ2-7 better. This chain's CDR3 is CASSLVSQIYEQYF. As DNA, the CDR3 is TGTGCCAGCAGCTTGGTTAGCCAGATCTACGAGCAGTACTTC.